A single sample is the source of the 20 T cell receptor beta chains below, sequenced in a study of cytomegalovirus exposure and HLA in healthy donors. Primers for the PCR totalled 60 Vbeta and 13 Jbeta. Assay used: immunoSEQ multiplex PCR; TCRdb lists only in-frame clones, some missing. This sample has roughly 130,000 clones, with roughly 90% found just once. The sample comprised PBMCs. Receptors were obtained from a woman between 40 and 55 years old in good health and CMV-seronegative.

The sample holds a few counts of this clone. V and J are TRBV4-3 and TRBJ2-7, with 10 positions matching TRBD1. The CDR3 consists of 16 residues. J gave up 2 bases and V 0 bases, and 4 bases lay outside the gene matches. Germline lookup yields CDR1 LGHNA and CDR2 YSLEER. CDR3 residues: CASSQDGTGETYEQYF. DNA of the CDR3: TGCGCCAGCAGCCAAGATGGGACAGGGGAAACCTACGAGCAGTACTTC.

The chain carries TRBV7-8 and TRBJ2-5; 7 positions match TRBD2. The CDR3 is made up of 13 amino acids. Germline lookup yields CDR1 SGHVS and CDR2 FQNEAQ. J gave up 5 bases and V 4 bases, and 4 bases lay outside the gene matches. As DNA, the CDR3 is TGTGCCAGCAGCTCGGGAGCGGGGGAGACCCAGTACTTC. Amino acids: CASSSGAGETQYF.

The CDR3 spells CASSFGGGSFYEQYF. The CDR3 nucleotides read TGTGCCAGCAGTTTTGGTGGCGGGAGCTTCTACGAGCAGTACTTC. This rearrangement joins TRBV28 to TRBJ2-7; 7 nucleotides agree with TRBD2. The CDR3 extends over 15 amino acids. Germline V gene data show CDR1 as MDHEN and CDR2 as SYDVKM. V lost 3 bases, J lost 3 bases, and 8 bases stayed unmatched.

V gene TRBV19 combines with J gene TRBJ2-7, with a possible D match to TRBD1 (6 bases). The CDR3 loop spans 12 amino acids. Germline V gene sequence: CDR1 LNHDA, CDR2 SQIVND (reference sequence). V was cut by 10 bases and J by 2 bases, with 12 bases left in between. The CDR3 DNA is TGTGCCACTTCGACAGGCCCCTACGAGCAGTACTTC. Translated: CATSTGPYEQYF.

The chain carries TRBV30 and TRBJ1-4; 9 bases map to TRBD1. The CDR3 is 15 amino acids. Trimming at V came to 4 bases and at J to 7 bases, leaving 10 bases not matched to a gene. Germline CDR1 GTSNPN, CDR2 SVGIG (reference sequence). This chain's CDR3 is CAWTAKQGAGEKLFF. For the CDR3, the DNA is TGTGCCTGGACCGCCAAACAGGGGGCCGGTGAAAAACTGTTTTTT. Filled out from reference TRBV30 and TRBJ1-4, the complete variable domain reads SQTIHQWPATLVQPVGSPLSLECTVEGTSNPNLYWYRQAAGRGLQLLFYSVGIGQISSEVPQNLSASRPQDRQFILSSKKLLLSDSGFYLCAWTAKQGAGEKLFFGSGTQLSVL.

The chain combines TRBV5-6 with TRBJ1-2; 7 bases line up with TRBD1. Germline-derived CDR1 and CDR2 are SGHDT and YYEEEE. Unmatched junction bases numbered 4, after V lost 4 bases and J lost 4 bases. The CDR3 has 13 amino acids. The CDR3 loop is CASSRDSIYGYTF. The CDR3 nucleotides read TGTGCCAGCAGCCGGGACAGCATCTATGGCTACACCTTC.

This chain links TRBV30 with TRBJ1-6; TRBD1 matches at 9 bases. This CDR3 region has 14 residues. Germline V CDR1 and CDR2: GTSNPN, SVGIG (reference sequence). V lost 3 bases to trimming and J lost 9 bases; unmatched junction nucleotides: 6. CDR3 in DNA: TGTGCCTGGAGCCCGGGACAGGGAACTTCACCCCTCCACTTT. Translating gives CAWSPGQGTSPLHF.

This chain joins TRBV14 and TRBJ2-1; D perhaps matches TRBD2 (6 bases). Germline CDR1 and CDR2: SGHDN and FVKESK. The V end was cut by 7 bases, the J end by 6 bases, with 13 bases between. This CDR3 comprises 13 residues. DNA of the CDR3: TGTGCCAGCAATGCGGGAACTATCAATGAGCAGTTCTTC. It is translated as CASNAGTINEQFF.

This sequence joins TRBV27 and TRBJ2-7; D is undetermined. The CDR3 is made up of 13 amino acids. CDR1 is MNHEY and CDR2 is SMNVEV in the germline V gene (reference sequence). V dropped 8 bases and J dropped 5 bases, with 16 bases sitting between them. The CDR3 DNA reads TGTGCCAGCGGTGTAAACCCCAGGCACGAGCAGTACTTC. It is translated as CASGVNPRHEQYF.

This clone has only a few counts. This chain joins TRBV19 and TRBJ1-2; a weak D match, TRBD1 (6 bases). Trimming shortened V by 6 bases and J by 6 bases, and 14 bases separated the two germline ends. CDR1 is LNHDA and CDR2 is SQIVND in the germline V gene (reference sequence). The CDR3 length is 13 residues. CDR3 in DNA: TGTGCCAGTAGGGACAGACGAACTGATGGCTACACCTTC. Protein product: CASRDRRTDGYTF.

The chain combines TRBV2 with TRBJ1-2, with 8 bases that match TRBD1. Germline assignment: CDR1 SNHLY and CDR2 FYNNEI. CDR3 size: 14 residues. J gave up 6 bases and V 7 bases, and 10 bases lay outside the gene matches. CDR3 loop: CASTERTGRHGYTF. In DNA, the CDR3 is TGTGCCAGCACCGAAAGGACAGGGAGGCATGGCTACACCTTC. Filled out from reference TRBV2 and TRBJ1-2, the complete variable domain reads EPEVTQTPSHQVTQMGQEVILRCVPISNHLYFYWYRQILGQKVEFLVSFYNNEISEKSEIFDDQFSVERPDGSNFTLKIRSTKLEDSAMYFCASTERTGRHGYTFGSGTRLTVV.

V and J are TRBV7-2 and TRBJ1-4; 9 bases match TRBD1. Per germline, CDR1 SGHTA and CDR2 FQGNSA. The V and J ends lost 5 bases and 7 bases, in that order; junction bases with no gene match: 11. There are 16 residues in the CDR3. As DNA, the CDR3 is TGTGCCAGCAGCCGTATGCGGACAGGGGCAGGTGAAAAACTGTTTTTT. Protein product: CASSRMRTGAGEKLFF. Complete variable domain (other parts from reference TRBV7-2 and TRBJ1-4): GAGVSQSPSNKVTEKGKDVELRCDPISGHTALYWYRQSLGQGLEFLIYFQGNSAPDKSGLPSDRFSAERTGGSVSTLTIQRTQQEDSAVYLCASSRMRTGAGEKLFFGSGTQLSVL.

This chain links TRBV5-1 with TRBJ2-1; 12 bases map to TRBD2. This CDR3 is built from 15 residues. Germline lookup yields CDR1 SGHRS and CDR2 YFSETQ. V lost 4 bases, J lost 7 bases, and 6 bases stayed unmatched. The CDR3 protein is CASSPLTSGRNEQFF. The CDR3 nucleotides are TGCGCCAGCAGCCCCTTGACTAGCGGGAGAAATGAGCAGTTCTTC. Drawing the rest from reference TRBV5-1 and TRBJ2-1, the complete variable domain is KAGVTQTPRYLIKTRGQQVTLSCSPISGHRSVSWYQQTPGQGLQFLFEYFSETQRNKGNFPGRFSGRQFSNSRSEMNVSTLELGDSALYLCASSPLTSGRNEQFFGPGTRLTVL.

CDR3: CASSFGRVWSDTQYF. CDR3 bases: TGTGCCAGCAGCTTTGGCAGGGTGTGGTCAGATACGCAGTATTTT. This chain links TRBV7-9 with TRBJ2-3, with a possible D match to TRBD1 (5 bases). This CDR3 has 15 residues. Trimming shortened V by 3 bases and J by 4 bases, and 14 bases separated the two germline ends. CDR1 is SEHNR, CDR2 FQNEAQ, per germline (reference sequence). Variable domain in full (rest from reference TRBV7-9 and TRBJ2-3): DTGVSQNPRHKITKRGQNVTFRCDPISEHNRLYWYRQTLGQGPEFLTYFQNEAQLEKSRLLSDRFSAERPKGSFSTLEIQRTEQGDSAMYLCASSFGRVWSDTQYFGPGTRLTVL.

The chain employs TRBV18 and TRBJ2-3; 12 bases are a match to TRBD2. Germline CDR1 and CDR2: KGHSH and LQKENI. CDR3 length: 18 amino acids. Trimming at V came to 3 bases and at J to 1 base, leaving 8 bases not matched to a gene. CDR3 nucleotide sequence: TGTGCCAGCTCACCGGGACTAGCGGGCTCTGAGGGCACAGATACGCAGTATTTT. Translating gives CASSPGLAGSEGTDTQYF.

The rearrangement links TRBV4-2 to TRBJ2-7; unclear D gene. Germline lookup yields CDR1 LGHNA and CDR2 YNFKEQ. Trimming took 4 bases from V and 6 from J, leaving 10 bases between them. This CDR3 spans 12 amino acids. This CDR3 is CASSLDRGEQYF. The CDR3 coding sequence is TGTGCCAGCAGCCTGGATCGCGGCGAGCAGTACTTC.

The CDR3 sequence is CASSLTGNTEAFF. CDR3 sequence (DNA): TGTGCCAGCAGCTTAACAGGGAACACTGAAGCTTTCTTT. The chain links TRBV7-9 to TRBJ1-1, with D perhaps matching TRBD1 (5 bases). CDR1 and CDR2 (germline): SEHNR, FQNEAQ (reference sequence). The V and J ends lost 2 bases and 1 base respectively, with 5 bases between them. The CDR3 is 13 residues long.

The chain couples TRBV6-1 to TRBJ2-1; unclear D gene. This CDR3 is 10 amino acids long. The germline V gene encodes CDR1 MNHNS and CDR2 SASEGT. Trimming removed 11 bases from V and 6 bases from J, with 8 bases in between. The chain's CDR3 is CAPRANEQFF. Written as DNA, the CDR3 is TGTGCCCCACGCGCCAATGAGCAGTTCTTC.

The table lists this clone with a count of one. CDR3: CASSEGGQSTNMGTQYF. The CDR3 bases are TGTGCCAGCAGTGAAGGGGGGCAGTCAACAAATATGGGGACCCAGTACTTC. The V gene is TRBV6-1, the J gene TRBJ2-5, with D maybe TRBD1 (6 bases). V lost 1 base, J lost 7 bases, and 22 bases lay in between. Per germline, CDR1 MNHNS and CDR2 SASEGT. The CDR3 has 17 amino acids.

This clone was recorded once. This chain uses TRBV10-3 with TRBJ1-2; tentatively, D is TRBD1 (5 bases). Germline CDR1 and CDR2: ENHRY and SYGVKD. CDR3 size: 15 residues. Trimming removed 2 bases from V and 3 bases from J, with 13 bases in between. The CDR3 DNA reads as TGTGCCATCAGTGAGCCCAATGGGGCCTACTATGGCTACACCTTC. Protein product: CAISEPNGAYYGYTF.